These 28 T cell receptor beta chains share one sample of origin, sequenced in a study of OX40 agonist ivuxolimab in advanced cancers. The method was immunoSEQ multiplex PCR; TCRdb's version includes in-frame clones alone and lacks a portion of them. The table lists 45,000 to 65,000 clones, about 90% of them singletons. The source was CD4+ or CD8+ T cells sorted from blood, collected in a trial of the OX40 agonist ivuxolimab. The receptors were gathered from an adult with an advanced solid tumor such as melanoma, head and neck, liver or kidney cancer.

The rearrangement uses TRBV27 and TRBJ1-6; possibly TRBD1 for D (5 bases). V was shortened by 3 bases and J by 7 bases, with 10 bases between the two germline ends. Germline CDR1 reads MNHEY; CDR2 reads SMNVEV (reference sequence). The CDR3 consists of 14 residues. The CDR3 region has the DNA TGTGCCAGCAGTTTCCGGGGCCGAAATTCACCCCTCCACTTT. It specifies CASSFRGRNSPLHF.

The V gene is TRBV2, the J gene TRBJ2-2; D may be TRBD1 or TRBD2 (5 bases each). This CDR3 spans 15 amino acids. V dropped 5 bases and J dropped 2 bases, with 12 bases sitting between them. Germline V CDR1 and CDR2: SNHLY, FYNNEI. The CDR3 is CASSRRGVNTGELFF. CDR3 DNA sequence: TGTGCCAGCAGTCGTCGAGGGGTCAACACCGGGGAGCTGTTTTTT.

The chain recombines TRBV5-1 with TRBJ1-6; D call uncertain. Looked up from germline, CDR1 is SGHRS and CDR2 is YFSETQ. The CDR3 has 14 residues. Trimming cost V 4 bases and J 8 bases, with 13 bases left between them. The CDR3 DNA follows: TGCGCCAGCAGCCGCTACTCGACGGATTCACCCCTCCACTTT. Amino acid sequence: CASSRYSTDSPLHF.

The rearrangement uses TRBV27 and TRBJ1-1, with a weak D call TRBD1 (5 bases). The CDR3 consists of 14 residues. Trimming removed 2 bases from V and 3 bases from J, with 10 bases in between. The V gene's germline CDR1 is MNHEY and CDR2 SMNVEV (reference sequence). The CDR3 DNA follows: TGTGCCAGCAGTTTAGGGGGGTTGGACACTGAAGCTTTCTTT. This encodes CASSLGGLDTEAFF.

The chain links TRBV27 to TRBJ2-7, with TRBD1 matching over 9 bases. J gave up 2 bases and V 6 bases, and 8 bases lay outside the gene matches. Germline V CDR1 and CDR2: MNHEY, SMNVEV (reference sequence). The CDR3 is 15 residues long. The CDR3 DNA sequence: TGTGCCAGCAGAACTCCGGGACAGGGAGCCTACGAGCAGTACTTC. It specifies CASRTPGQGAYEQYF.

The rearrangement uses TRBV4-2 and TRBJ1-5; D not resolved. Trimming left V 4 bases short and J 2 bases short, with 18 bases between. The CDR3 has 17 amino acids. Germline CDR1 and CDR2: LGHNA and YNFKEQ. The CDR3 nucleotides read TGTGCCAGCAGCCTAACGACATTTGGTCCGGGCAATCAGCCCCAGCATTTT. This encodes CASSLTTFGPGNQPQHF.

V gene TRBV19 combines with J gene TRBJ1-2; 7 nucleotides align to TRBD1. This CDR3 contains 16 residues. Per germline, CDR1 LNHDA and CDR2 SQIVND (reference sequence). V dropped 6 bases and J dropped 3; count of bases not matched to a gene: 13. CDR3 loop: CASRPLDRAEHYGYTF. DNA for the CDR3: TGTGCCAGTAGACCCCTTGACAGGGCGGAGCACTATGGCTACACCTTC.

This chain connects TRBV6-5 to TRBJ1-4; D unresolved. The CDR3 has 13 amino acids. With 7 bases removed from V and 6 bases from J, the gap between germline ends came to 12 bases. Looked up from germline, CDR1 is MNHEY and CDR2 is SVGAGI. The DNA of the CDR3 is TGTGCCAGCATGACGGTTCGGGATGAAAAACTGTTTTTT. The encoded protein is CASMTVRDEKLFF.

The rearrangement links TRBV6-5 to TRBJ2-4; D gene ambiguous. This CDR3 is 12 amino acids long. Germline values: CDR1 MNHEY, CDR2 SVGAGI. Trimming stripped 11 bases from V and 0 bases from J, with 8 bases between. Here the CDR3 DNA reads TGTGCCTCCTCGGGAGCCAAAAACATTCAGTACTTC. Translated, it gives CASSGAKNIQYF.

The chain joins TRBV29-1 to TRBJ1-3; maybe TRBD1 (5 bases). Germline lookup yields CDR1 SQVTM and CDR2 ANQGSEA. The CDR3 has 16 amino acids. The V end was cut by 6 bases, the J end by 6 bases, with 24 bases between. The CDR3 spells CSVQKDWGGLVNTIYF. The CDR3 bases are TGCAGCGTCCAAAAGGATTGGGGGGGTCTGGTAAACACCATATATTTT.

J is TRBJ2-3 and V is TRBV2; D is unclear. CDR3 length: 16 residues. The ends were cut back, 1 base at V and 2 bases at J, with 13 bases in the middle. Germline V gene sequence: CDR1 SNHLY, CDR2 FYNNEI. This CDR3 is CASSEEQGLPTDTQYF. DNA for the CDR3: TGTGCCAGCAGTGAAGAACAAGGTCTCCCCACAGATACGCAGTATTTT.

This clone was seen more than once but under ten times. V and J are TRBV7-1 and TRBJ1-3, with unresolved D. TRBV7-1 is filed as an ORF, its function uncertain. Trimming took 4 bases from V and 4 from J, leaving 17 bases between them. The CDR3 contains 16 residues. This chain's CDR3 is CASSLNPPNAGNTIYF. Written as DNA, the CDR3 is TGTGCCAGCAGCTTAAATCCGCCAAACGCGGGAAACACCATATATTTT.

CDR3 region: CASSIKGPGTGNNQPQHF. CDR3 nucleotide sequence: TGTGCCAGTAGTATAAAGGGGCCAGGGACGGGGAACAATCAGCCCCAGCATTTT. The chain recombines TRBV19 with TRBJ1-5; TRBD1 might be the D (5 bases). The germline CDR1 and CDR2 sequences are LNHDA and SQIVND (reference sequence). The ends were cut back, 2 bases at V and 3 bases at J, with 20 bases in the middle. The CDR3 spans 18 residues.

CDR3 DNA: TGTGCCATCAGTGCCGGGACAGGGAATCGTAGGGCGCAGTATTTT. It encodes CAISAGTGNRRAQYF. The rearrangement joins TRBV10-3 to TRBJ2-3; 9 bases map to TRBD1. This CDR3 has 15 amino acids. The germline CDR1 and CDR2 sequences are ENHRY and SYGVKD. Trimming cost V 4 bases and J 10 bases; bases outside gene matches: 12.

The V and J genes are TRBV5-1 and TRBJ1-1, with 7 bases identical to TRBD1. This CDR3 has 13 residues. Germline CDR1 and CDR2: SGHRS and YFSETQ. J was trimmed by 6 bases and V by 2 bases; bases with no gene match: 4. CDR3 sequence reads: CASSLRQGAEAFF. The DNA for the CDR3 is TGCGCCAGCAGCTTAAGACAGGGCGCTGAAGCTTTCTTT. Full variable domain (remainder filled in from reference TRBV5-1 and TRBJ1-1): KAGVTQTPRYLIKTRGQQVTLSCSPISGHRSVSWYQQTPGQGLQFLFEYFSETQRNKGNFPGRFSGRQFSNSRSEMNVSTLELGDSALYLCASSLRQGAEAFFGQGTRLTVV.

This clone is termed medium-sized. The V gene is TRBV6-5, the J gene TRBJ1-5; D ambiguous. Germline V gene sequence: CDR1 MNHEY, CDR2 SVGAGI. V lost 8 bases and J 1 base, leaving 15 bases between the germline ends. This CDR3 has 15 amino acids. The chain's CDR3 is CASGKEPHSNQPQHF. The DNA for the CDR3 is TGTGCCAGCGGGAAAGAACCCCACAGCAATCAGCCCCAGCATTTT.

The chain joins TRBV19 to TRBJ2-7; TRBD2 is a possible D gene (7 bases). V lost 5 bases and J 5 bases, leaving 22 bases between the germline ends. The CDR3 runs 16 residues. Germline V CDR1 and CDR2: LNHDA, SQIVND (reference sequence). CDR3 sequence: CASSLAGLGGVDEQYF. The CDR3 region has the DNA TGTGCCAGTAGTCTGGCAGGGCTAGGGGGGGTCGACGAGCAGTACTTC.

V usage is TRBV5-1 and J usage is TRBJ1-2; 8 bases map to TRBD1. This CDR3 has 14 residues. The germline V gene encodes CDR1 SGHRS and CDR2 YFSETQ. The ends lost 0 bases at V and 4 bases at J; junction bases unmatched: 2. The CDR3 coding sequence is TGCGCCAGCAGCTTGGATACAGGGGGCTATGGCTACACCTTC. This gives the protein CASSLDTGGYGYTF.

This clone was counted once. The rearrangement links TRBV18 to TRBJ2-2, with 8 nucleotides matching TRBD1. The CDR3 contains 14 residues. V was clipped by 4 bases and J by 3 bases; unmatched bases: 1. CDR1 and CDR2 (germline): KGHSH, LQKENI. This CDR3 reads CASSLDRDTGELFF. The DNA of the CDR3 is TGTGCCAGCTCACTGGACAGGGACACCGGGGAGCTGTTTTTT.

J is TRBJ1-3 and V is TRBV11-3; TRBD1 matches 9 bases. The CDR3 spans 15 residues. With 5 bases clipped from V and 4 bases from J, the junction kept 6 bases outside the gene matches. Germline-derived CDR1 and CDR2 are SGHNT and YENEEA. This CDR3 is CASSPGQGPGNTIYF. The DNA for the CDR3 is TGTGCCAGCAGCCCGGGACAGGGACCCGGAAACACCATATATTTT.

The chain is built from TRBV5-1 and TRBJ2-5; possibly TRBD2 for D (6 bases). The CDR3 is made up of 15 amino acids. V lost 4 bases and J 7 bases, leaving 20 bases between the germline ends. Per germline, CDR1 SGHRS and CDR2 YFSETQ. The CDR3 region is CASSPGLTTPGTQYF. In DNA form, the CDR3 reads TGCGCCAGCAGCCCCGGACTAACTACCCCGGGGACCCAGTACTTC.

The chain has TRBV2 and TRBJ1-4, with D perhaps matching TRBD1 (5 bases). This CDR3 has 15 residues. V gave up 2 bases and J gave up 5 bases, with 12 bases separating them. Per germline, CDR1 SNHLY and CDR2 FYNNEI. CDR3 protein: CASSESRGVNEKLFF. In nucleotides, the CDR3 is TGTGCCAGCAGTGAAAGTAGGGGAGTAAATGAAAAACTGTTTTTT.

This chain connects TRBV6-1 to TRBJ2-1, with D maybe TRBD1 (5 bases). The CDR3 covers 14 residues. V gave up 2 bases and J gave up 7 bases, with 12 bases separating them. Germline values: CDR1 MNHNS, CDR2 SASEGT. For the CDR3, the DNA is TGTGCCAGCAGTGAAAGGCTTTACAGGAATGAGCAGTTCTTC. This gives the protein CASSERLYRNEQFF.

The rearrangement joins TRBV19 to TRBJ1-5; D may be TRBD1 (6 bases). The germline V gene has CDR1 LNHDA and CDR2 SQIVND (reference sequence). There are 16 residues in the CDR3. V lost 2 bases to trimming and J lost 3 bases, with 14 bases between them. Here the CDR3 reads CASSITRGANNQPQHF. CDR3 sequence (DNA): TGTGCCAGTAGTATAACCCGGGGGGCAAACAATCAGCCCCAGCATTTT. Combining the CDR3 with reference TRBV19 and TRBJ1-5 gives the whole variable domain DGGITQSPKYLFRKEGQNVTLSCEQNLNHDAMYWYRQDPGQGLRLIYYSQIVNDFQKGDIAEGYSVSREKKESFPLTVTSAQKNPTAFYLCASSITRGANNQPQHFGDGTRLSIL.

This chain joins TRBV28 and TRBJ2-5, with 7 nucleotides matching TRBD2. This CDR3 comprises 13 residues. V shed 7 bases and J 2 bases; nucleotides not matched to a gene: 4. CDR1 and CDR2 from the germline V gene are MDHEN and SYDVKM. As DNA, the CDR3 is TGTGCCAGCATGACTAGCACACAAGAGACCCAGTACTTC. Its translation is CASMTSTQETQYF.

V usage is TRBV4-1 and J usage is TRBJ1-2; 10 nucleotides align to TRBD1. J gave up 6 bases and V 3 bases, and 10 bases lay outside the gene matches. This CDR3 contains 16 residues. The germline V gene has CDR1 MGHRA and CDR2 YSYEKL. CDR3 residues: CASSHPGQGSLDGYTF. Here the CDR3 DNA reads TGCGCCAGCAGCCACCCGGGACAGGGGAGTCTAGATGGCTACACCTTC.

The chain joins TRBV9 to TRBJ1-4, with D perhaps matching TRBD1 (5 bases). Germline V lookup: CDR1 SGDLS, CDR2 YYNGEE. This CDR3 is built from 14 residues. V lost 7 bases and J 8 bases, leaving 18 bases between the germline ends. CDR3 in amino acids: CASGGGGVSEKLFF. In nucleotides, the CDR3 is TGTGCCAGCGGTGGGGGAGGGGTAAGCGAAAAACTGTTTTTT. Looking up the rest from reference TRBV9 and TRBJ1-4 gives the full variable domain: DSGVTQTPKHLITATGQRVTLRCSPRSGDLSVYWYQQSLDQGLQFLIQYYNGEERAKGNILERFSAQQFPDLHSELNLSSLELGDSALYFCASGGGGVSEKLFFGSGTQLSVL.

V usage is TRBV5-1 and J usage is TRBJ1-1; 8 nucleotides match TRBD1. V shed 3 bases and J 0 bases; nucleotides not matched to a gene: 7. The CDR3 extends over 16 amino acids. Germline CDR1 and CDR2: SGHRS and YFSETQ. This CDR3 is CASSSGQEVMNTEAFF. The CDR3 DNA reads TGCGCCAGCAGCTCGGGACAGGAGGTCATGAACACTGAAGCTTTCTTT.